The 6 T cell receptor beta chains below come from one sample, sequenced in a study of blood T cell repertoires in COVID-19. Measured with immunoSEQ multiplex PCR; TCRdb has only the in-frame clones, and not every one. The sample lists some 170,000 clones; 81% were seen once. The sequencing sample was made of peripheral blood. Every receptor here comes from a woman in her 40s with COVID-19, enrolled during active disease.

V usage is TRBV19 and J usage is TRBJ1-2; D is ambiguous. The CDR3 runs to 13 residues. In germline, CDR1 is LNHDA, CDR2 SQIVND (reference sequence). The germline V and J ends were trimmed by 6 bases and 13 bases, with 21 bases remaining between them. CDR3 DNA sequence: TGTGCCAGTAGCCTTACCCTAAGAGCCCATAGCACCTTC. It translates to CASSLTLRAHSTF.

V is TRBV6-6 and J is TRBJ2-2; maybe TRBD2 (6 bases). The CDR3 covers 16 residues. The germline V gene encodes CDR1 MNHNY and CDR2 SVGAGI (reference sequence). The germline V and J ends were trimmed by 2 bases and 5 bases, with 15 bases remaining between them. Here the CDR3 DNA reads TGTGCCAGCAGTTACCCTGGGACTGGTATAACCGGGGAGCTGTTTTTT. Translating gives CASSYPGTGITGELFF.

Only a few counts were recorded for this clone. This chain links TRBV18 with TRBJ2-5; tentatively, D is TRBD2 (5 bases). Trimming took 3 bases from V and 4 from J, leaving 15 bases between them. This CDR3 contains 15 residues. Germline assignment: CDR1 KGHSH and CDR2 LQKENI. CDR3 nucleotides: TGTGCCAGCTCACCCTCTCCGGCGGGCGCAGAGACCCAGTACTTC. Protein: CASSPSPAGAETQYF.

The chain employs TRBV9 and TRBJ2-7, with 14 bases fitting TRBD2. This CDR3 region has 18 residues. V shed 0 bases and J 0 bases; nucleotides not matched to a gene: 5. From germline, CDR1 is SGDLS and CDR2 YYNGEE. CDR3 sequence: CASSVVGTSGGSSYEQYV. The CDR3 nucleotides read TGTGCCAGCAGCGTAGTTGGGACTAGCGGGGGAAGCTCCTACGAGCAGTACGTC.

This sequence joins TRBV28 and TRBJ2-2; D may be TRBD1 (6 bases). Germline V CDR1 and CDR2: MDHEN, SYDVKM. V lost 7 bases and J 4 bases, leaving 19 bases between the germline ends. The CDR3 is 16 amino acids. CDR3 sequence reads: CASNLQGLATTGELFF. In DNA, the CDR3 is TGTGCCAGCAACCTACAGGGATTGGCGACCACCGGGGAGCTGTTTTTT.

Only one count was recorded for this clone. The chain uses TRBV6-5 and TRBJ2-5; possible D gene TRBD1, 6 bases. The ends were cut back, 6 bases at V and 5 bases at J, with 10 bases in the middle. CDR3 length: 12 amino acids. Germline V gene data show CDR1 as MNHEY and CDR2 as SVGAGI. CDR3 region: CASRNREETQYF. CDR3 coding DNA: TGTGCCAGCAGGAACAGGGAGGAGACCCAGTACTTC.